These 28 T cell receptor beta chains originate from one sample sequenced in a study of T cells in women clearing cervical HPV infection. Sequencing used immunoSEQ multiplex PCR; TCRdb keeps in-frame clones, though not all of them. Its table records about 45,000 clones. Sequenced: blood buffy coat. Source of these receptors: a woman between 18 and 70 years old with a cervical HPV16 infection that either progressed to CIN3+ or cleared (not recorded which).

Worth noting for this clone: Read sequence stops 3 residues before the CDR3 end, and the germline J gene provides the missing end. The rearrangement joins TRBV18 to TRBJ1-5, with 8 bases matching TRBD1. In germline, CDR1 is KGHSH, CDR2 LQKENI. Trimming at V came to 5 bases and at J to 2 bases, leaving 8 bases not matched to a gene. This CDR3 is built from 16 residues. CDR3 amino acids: CASSTRTGLGNQPQHF. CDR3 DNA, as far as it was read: TGTGCCAGCTCAACAAGGACAGGGTTGGGCAATCAGCCC.

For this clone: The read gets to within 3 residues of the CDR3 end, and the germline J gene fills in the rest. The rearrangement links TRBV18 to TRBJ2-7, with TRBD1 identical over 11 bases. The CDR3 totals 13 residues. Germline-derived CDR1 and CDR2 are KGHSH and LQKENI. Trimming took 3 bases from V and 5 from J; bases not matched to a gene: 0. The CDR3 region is CASSPGQGDEQYF. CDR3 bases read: TGTGCCAGCTCACCGGGACAGGGGGACGAG.

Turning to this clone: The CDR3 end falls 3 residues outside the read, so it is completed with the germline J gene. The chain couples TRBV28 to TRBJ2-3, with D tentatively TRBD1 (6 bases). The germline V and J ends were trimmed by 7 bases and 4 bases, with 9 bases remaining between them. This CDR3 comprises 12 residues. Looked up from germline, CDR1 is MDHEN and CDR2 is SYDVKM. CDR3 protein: CASKGGPDTQYF. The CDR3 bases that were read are TGTGCCAGCAAAGGGGGACCAGATACG.

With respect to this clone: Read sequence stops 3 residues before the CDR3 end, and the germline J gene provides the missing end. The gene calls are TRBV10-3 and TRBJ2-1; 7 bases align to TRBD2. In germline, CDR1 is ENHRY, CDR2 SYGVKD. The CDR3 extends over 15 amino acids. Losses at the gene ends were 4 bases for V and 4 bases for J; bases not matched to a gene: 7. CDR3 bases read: TGTGCCATCAGTGTAGGGACTACTGAATACAATGAG. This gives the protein CAISVGTTEYNE. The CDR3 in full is CAISVGTTEYNEQFF.

The part of the CDR3 DNA that was read is TGTGCCAGCAGTGAGCGGGGGGGCAGAGAGACC. This encodes CASSERGGRET. In full, the CDR3 reads CASSERGGRETQYF. The chain is built from TRBV6-1 and TRBJ2-5; 9 nucleotides line up with TRBD2. The CDR3 is cut off 3 residues early in the read; its end comes from the germline J gene. This CDR3 has 14 residues. CDR1 and CDR2 (germline): MNHNS, SASEGT. V trimming: 3 bases; J trimming: 4 bases; junction bases outside the gene matches: 3.

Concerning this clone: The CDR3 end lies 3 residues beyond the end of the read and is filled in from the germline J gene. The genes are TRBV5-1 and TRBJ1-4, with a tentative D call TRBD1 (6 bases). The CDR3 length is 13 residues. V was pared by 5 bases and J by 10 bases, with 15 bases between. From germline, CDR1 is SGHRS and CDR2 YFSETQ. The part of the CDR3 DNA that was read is TGCGCCAGCAGACAGGGACGTTTCGGAAAA. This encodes CASRQGRFGK. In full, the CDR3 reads CASRQGRFGKLFF.

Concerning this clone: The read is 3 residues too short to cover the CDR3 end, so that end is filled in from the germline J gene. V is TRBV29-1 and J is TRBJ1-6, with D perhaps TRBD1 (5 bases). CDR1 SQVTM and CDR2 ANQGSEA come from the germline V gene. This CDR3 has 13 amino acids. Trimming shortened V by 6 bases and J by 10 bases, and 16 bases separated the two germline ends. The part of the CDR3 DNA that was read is TGCAGCGTCGAGGCAGGGTCCGAGTCACCC. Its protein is CSVEAGSESP. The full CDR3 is CSVEAGSESPLHF. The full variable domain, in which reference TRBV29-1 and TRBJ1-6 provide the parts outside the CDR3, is SAVISQKPSRDICQRGTSLTIQCQVDSQVTMMFWYRQQPGQSLTLIATANQGSEATYESGFVIDKFPISRPNLTFSTLTVSNMSPEDSSIYLCSVEAGSESPLHFGNGTRLTVT.

The CDR3 bases that were read are TGCGCCAGCAGCTCCATAGCGGGGCGGACAGATACG. Translating gives CASSSIAGRTDT. The complete CDR3 sequence is CASSSIAGRTDTQYF. The chain uses TRBV5-1 and TRBJ2-3; the match to TRBD2 covers 8 bases. The read is 3 residues too short to cover the CDR3 end, so that end is filled in from the germline J gene. Unmatched junction bases numbered 6, after V lost 3 bases and J lost 3 bases. The CDR3 runs to 15 residues. The germline CDR1 and CDR2 sequences are SGHRS and YFSETQ.

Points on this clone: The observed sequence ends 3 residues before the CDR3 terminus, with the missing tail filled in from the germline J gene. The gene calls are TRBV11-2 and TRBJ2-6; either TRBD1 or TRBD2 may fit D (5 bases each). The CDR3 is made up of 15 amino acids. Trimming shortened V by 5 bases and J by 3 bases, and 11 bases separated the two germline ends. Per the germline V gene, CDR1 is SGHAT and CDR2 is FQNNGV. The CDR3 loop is CASSTRGFGANVLTF. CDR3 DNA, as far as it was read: TGTGCCAGCAGCACGAGGGGCTTTGGGGCCAACGTC. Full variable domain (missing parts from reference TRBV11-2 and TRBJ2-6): EAGVAQSPRYKIIEKRQSVAFWCNPISGHATLYWYQQILGQGPKLLIQFQNNGVVDDSQLPKDRFSAERLKGVDSTLKIQPAKLEDSAVYLCASSTRGFGANVLTFGAGSRLTVL.

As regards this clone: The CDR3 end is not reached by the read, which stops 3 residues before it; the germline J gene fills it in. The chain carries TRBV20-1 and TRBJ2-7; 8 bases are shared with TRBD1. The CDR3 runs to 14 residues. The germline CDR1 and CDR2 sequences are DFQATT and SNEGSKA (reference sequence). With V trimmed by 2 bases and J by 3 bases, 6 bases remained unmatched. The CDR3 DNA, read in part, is TGCAGTGCTAGACCCACAGGGGGAAACTACGAG. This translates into CSARPTGGNYE. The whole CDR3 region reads CSARPTGGNYEQYF.

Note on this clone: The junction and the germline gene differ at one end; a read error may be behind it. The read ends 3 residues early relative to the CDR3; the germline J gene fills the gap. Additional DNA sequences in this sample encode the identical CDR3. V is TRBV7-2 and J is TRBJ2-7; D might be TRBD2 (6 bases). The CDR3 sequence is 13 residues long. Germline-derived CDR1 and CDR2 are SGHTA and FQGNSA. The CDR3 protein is CASSLAYSYEQYF. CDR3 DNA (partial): TGTGCCAGCAGCCTAGCGTACTCCTACGAG.

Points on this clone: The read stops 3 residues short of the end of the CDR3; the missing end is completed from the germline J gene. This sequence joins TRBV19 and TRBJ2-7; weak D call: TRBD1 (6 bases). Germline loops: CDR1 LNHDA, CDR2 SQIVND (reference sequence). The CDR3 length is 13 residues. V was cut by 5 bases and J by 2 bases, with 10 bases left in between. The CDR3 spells CASSLTGTYEQYF. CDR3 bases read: TGTGCCAGTAGTCTAACAGGGACCTACGAG.

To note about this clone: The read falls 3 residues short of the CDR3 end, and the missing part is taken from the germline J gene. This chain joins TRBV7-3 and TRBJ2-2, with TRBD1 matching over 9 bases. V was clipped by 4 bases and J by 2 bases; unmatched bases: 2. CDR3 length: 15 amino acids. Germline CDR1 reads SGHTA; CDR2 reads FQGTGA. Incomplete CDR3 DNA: TGTGCCAGCAGCTCGGGACAGGGAAACACCGGGGAG. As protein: CASSSGQGNTGE. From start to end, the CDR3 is CASSSGQGNTGELFF.

The covered CDR3 bases are TGCGCCAGCAGCCCCCCCTTTAGGGGCCAATCCTACGAG. This codes for CASSPPFRGQSYE. The full CDR3 sequence reads CASSPPFRGQSYEQYF. V usage is TRBV5-1 and J usage is TRBJ2-7; perhaps TRBD1 as D (5 bases). Read sequence stops 3 residues before the CDR3 end, and the germline J gene provides the missing end. Germline CDR1 and CDR2: SGHRS and YFSETQ. The CDR3 contains 16 residues. Trimming removed 4 bases from V and 1 base from J, with 18 bases in between. The full variable domain, completed using reference TRBV5-1 and TRBJ2-7, is KAGVTQTPRYLIKTRGQQVTLSCSPISGHRSVSWYQQTPGQGLQFLFEYFSETQRNKGNFPGRFSGRQFSNSRSEMNVSTLELGDSALYLCASSPPFRGQSYEQYFGPGTRLTVT.

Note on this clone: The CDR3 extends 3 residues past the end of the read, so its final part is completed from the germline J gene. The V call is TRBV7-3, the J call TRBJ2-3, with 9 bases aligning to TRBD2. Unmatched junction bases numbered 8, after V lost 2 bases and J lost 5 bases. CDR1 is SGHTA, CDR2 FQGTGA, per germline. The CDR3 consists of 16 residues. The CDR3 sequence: CASSLYGSGGEDTQYF. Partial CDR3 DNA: TGTGCCAGCAGCTTATATGGTAGCGGGGGAGAAGATACG.

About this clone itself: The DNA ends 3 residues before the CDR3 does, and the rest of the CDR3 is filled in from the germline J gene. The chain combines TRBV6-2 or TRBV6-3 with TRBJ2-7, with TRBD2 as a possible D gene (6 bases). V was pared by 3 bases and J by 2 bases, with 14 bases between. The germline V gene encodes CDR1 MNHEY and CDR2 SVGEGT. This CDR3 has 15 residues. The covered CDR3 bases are TGTGCCAGCAGTTATCTTGGCGGGGCCGCCTACGAG. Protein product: CASSYLGGAAYE. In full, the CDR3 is CASSYLGGAAYEQYF.

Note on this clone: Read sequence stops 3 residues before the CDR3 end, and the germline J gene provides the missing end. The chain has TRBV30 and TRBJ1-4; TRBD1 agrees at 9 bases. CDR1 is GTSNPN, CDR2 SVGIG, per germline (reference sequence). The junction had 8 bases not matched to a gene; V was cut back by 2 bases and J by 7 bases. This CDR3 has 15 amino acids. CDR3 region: CAWSSPGTGFEKLFF. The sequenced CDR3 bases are TGTGCCTGGAGTTCCCCTGGGACAGGGTTTGAAAAA.

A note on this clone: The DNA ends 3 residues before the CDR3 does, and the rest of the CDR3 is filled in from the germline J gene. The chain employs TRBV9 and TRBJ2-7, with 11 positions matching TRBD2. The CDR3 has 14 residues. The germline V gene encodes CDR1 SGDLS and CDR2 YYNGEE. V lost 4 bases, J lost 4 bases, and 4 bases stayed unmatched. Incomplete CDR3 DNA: TGTGCCAGCAGCTTAGCGGGGGGGCAGTACGAG. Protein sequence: CASSLAGGQYE. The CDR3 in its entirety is CASSLAGGQYEQYF.

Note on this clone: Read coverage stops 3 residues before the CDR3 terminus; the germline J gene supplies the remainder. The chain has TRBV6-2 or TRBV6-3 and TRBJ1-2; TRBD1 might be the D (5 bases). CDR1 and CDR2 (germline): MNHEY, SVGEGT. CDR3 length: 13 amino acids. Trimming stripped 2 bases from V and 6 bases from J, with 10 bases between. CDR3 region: CASSYERGNGYTF. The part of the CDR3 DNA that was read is TGTGCCAGCAGTTACGAGAGGGGTAATGGC.

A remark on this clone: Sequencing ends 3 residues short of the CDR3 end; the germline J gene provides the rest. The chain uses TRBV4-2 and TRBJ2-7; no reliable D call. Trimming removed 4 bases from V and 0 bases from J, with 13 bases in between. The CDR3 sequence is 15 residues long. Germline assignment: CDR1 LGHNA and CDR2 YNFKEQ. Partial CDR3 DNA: TGTGCCAGCAGCCCCATTGTGGGCAGCTCCTACGAG. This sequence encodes CASSPIVGSSYE. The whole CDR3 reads CASSPIVGSSYEQYF.

The CDR3 is CSATTGTDGYTF. CDR3 DNA (partial): TGCAGCGCGACGACCGGGACAGATGGC. V gene TRBV29-1 combines with J gene TRBJ1-2; TRBD1 matches at 7 bases. With the read ending 3 residues before the CDR3 end, the germline J gene is used to fill in that end. Germline V gene lookup returns CDR1 SQVTM and CDR2 ANQGSEA. V lost 7 bases, J lost 6 bases, and 8 bases stayed unmatched. This CDR3 is built from 12 residues.

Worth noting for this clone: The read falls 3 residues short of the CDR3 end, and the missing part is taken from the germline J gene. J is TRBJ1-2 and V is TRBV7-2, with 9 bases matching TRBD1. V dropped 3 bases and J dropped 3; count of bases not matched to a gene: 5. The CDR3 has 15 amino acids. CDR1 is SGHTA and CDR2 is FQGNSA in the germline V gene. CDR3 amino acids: CASSLGDREDYGYTF. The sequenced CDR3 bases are TGTGCCAGCAGCTTGGGGGACAGGGAAGACTATGGC.

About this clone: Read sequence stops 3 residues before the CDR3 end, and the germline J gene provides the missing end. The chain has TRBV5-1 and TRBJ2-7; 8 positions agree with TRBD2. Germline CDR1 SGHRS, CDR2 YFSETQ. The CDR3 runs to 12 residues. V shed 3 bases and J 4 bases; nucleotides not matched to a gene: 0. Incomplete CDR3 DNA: TGCGCCAGCAGCTCGGGGGGGTACGAG. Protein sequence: CASSSGGYE. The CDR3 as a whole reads CASSSGGYEQYF.

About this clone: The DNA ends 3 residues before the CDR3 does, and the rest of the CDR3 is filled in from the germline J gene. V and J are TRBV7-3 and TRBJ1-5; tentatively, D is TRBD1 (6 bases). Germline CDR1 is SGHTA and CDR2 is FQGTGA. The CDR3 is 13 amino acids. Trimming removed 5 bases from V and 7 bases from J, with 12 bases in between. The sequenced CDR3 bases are TGTGCCAGCAGCGAACAGGGCGGGCAGCCC. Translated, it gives CASSEQGGQP. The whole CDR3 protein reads CASSEQGGQPQHF.

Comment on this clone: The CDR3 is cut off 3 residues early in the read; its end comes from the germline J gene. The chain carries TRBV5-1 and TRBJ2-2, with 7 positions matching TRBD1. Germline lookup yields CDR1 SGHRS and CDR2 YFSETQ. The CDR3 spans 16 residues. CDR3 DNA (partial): TGCGCCAGCAGCTTGGGGGGGACAGCCTTTAATGAAAAG. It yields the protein CASSLGGTAFNEK. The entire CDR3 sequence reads CASSLGGTAFNEKLFF.

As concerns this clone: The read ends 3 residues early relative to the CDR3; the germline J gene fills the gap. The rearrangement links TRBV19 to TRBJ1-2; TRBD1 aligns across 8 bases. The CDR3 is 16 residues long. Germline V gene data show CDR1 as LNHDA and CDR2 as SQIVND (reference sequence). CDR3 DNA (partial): TGTGCCAGTAGTATCTTTGGGGACAGGAGGCTCCACGAC. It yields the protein CASSIFGDRRLHD. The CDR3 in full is CASSIFGDRRLHDYTF. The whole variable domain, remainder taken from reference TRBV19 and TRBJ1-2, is DGGITQSPKYLFRKEGQNVTLSCEQNLNHDAMYWYRQDPGQGLRLIYYSQIVNDFQKGDIAEGYSVSREKKESFPLTVTSAQKNPTAFYLCASSIFGDRRLHDYTFGSGTRLTVV.

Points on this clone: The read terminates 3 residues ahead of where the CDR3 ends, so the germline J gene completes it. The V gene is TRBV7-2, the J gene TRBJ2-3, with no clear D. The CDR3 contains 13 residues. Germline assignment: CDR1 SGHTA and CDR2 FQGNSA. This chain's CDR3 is CASSPLRQETQYF. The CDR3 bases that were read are TGTGCCAGCAGCCCCCTGCGGCAAGAGACG.

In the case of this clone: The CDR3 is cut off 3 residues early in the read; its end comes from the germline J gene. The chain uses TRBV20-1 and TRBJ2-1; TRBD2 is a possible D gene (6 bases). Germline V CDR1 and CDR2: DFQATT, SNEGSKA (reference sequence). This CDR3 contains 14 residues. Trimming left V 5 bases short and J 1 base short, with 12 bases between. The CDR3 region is CSASSVGSYNEQFF. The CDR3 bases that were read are TGCAGTGCTTCTAGCGTCGGGTCCTACAATGAG.